The 27 T cell receptor beta chains below all came from one sample that was sequenced in a study of cytomegalovirus exposure and HLA in healthy donors. The protocol was immunoSEQ multiplex PCR, while the TCRdb copy is restricted to in-frame clones and leaves out a portion. The table records hundreds of thousands of clones, roughly 91% of them present only once. Source material: PBMCs. The receptors here all came from a woman between 18 and 30 years old in good health and CMV-seropositive.

This clone was detected a few times. The chain has TRBV5-1 and TRBJ1-2, with TRBD1 matching over 7 bases. The germline CDR1 and CDR2 sequences are SGHRS and YFSETQ. CDR3 size: 13 residues. The ends lost 4 bases at V and 8 bases at J; junction bases unmatched: 8. CDR3 nucleotide sequence: TGCGCCAGCAGCCATCGACAGGGCGGAGGCTACACCTTC. Residues: CASSHRQGGGYTF. Together with reference TRBV5-1 and TRBJ1-2, the CDR3 gives the full variable domain: KAGVTQTPRYLIKTRGQQVTLSCSPISGHRSVSWYQQTPGQGLQFLFEYFSETQRNKGNFPGRFSGRQFSNSRSEMNVSTLELGDSALYLCASSHRQGGGYTFGSGTRLTVV.

The chain joins TRBV6-6 to TRBJ1-5; TRBD1 agrees at 7 bases. The CDR3 has 16 amino acids. CDR1 MNHNY and CDR2 SVGAGI come from the germline V gene (reference sequence). V dropped 5 bases and J dropped 6; count of bases not matched to a gene: 13. The CDR3 bases are TGTGCCAGCAGTGCCCCCCAGACAGGGAGGTTTCAGCCCCAGCATTTT. As protein: CASSAPQTGRFQPQHF.

The rearrangement joins TRBV2 to TRBJ1-1; TRBD1 matches at 7 bases. V shed 1 base, J shed 6 bases, and the junction held 5 bases outside the gene matches. The CDR3 covers 14 residues. Germline-derived CDR1 and CDR2 are SNHLY and FYNNEI. This CDR3 reads CASSEGLRGPEAFF. The CDR3 DNA follows: TGTGCCAGCAGTGAAGGCTTAAGGGGGCCTGAAGCTTTCTTT. The complete variable domain, with remaining parts taken from reference TRBV2 and TRBJ1-1, reads EPEVTQTPSHQVTQMGQEVILRCVPISNHLYFYWYRQILGQKVEFLVSFYNNEISEKSEIFDDQFSVERPDGSNFTLKIRSTKLEDSAMYFCASSEGLRGPEAFFGQGTRLTVV.

Only one count was recorded for this clone. The chain is built from TRBV2 and TRBJ1-4; the D gene is possibly TRBD1 (6 bases). The ends were cut back, 5 bases at V and 0 bases at J, with 13 bases in the middle. Germline V gives CDR1 SNHLY, CDR2 FYNNEI. The CDR3 covers 16 residues. The CDR3 spells CASSKDRGATNEKLFF. As DNA, the CDR3 is TGTGCCAGCAGTAAGGACAGAGGGGCAACTAATGAAAAACTGTTTTTT.

The rearrangement links TRBV7-9 to TRBJ2-7; no clear D gene. In germline, CDR1 is SEHNR, CDR2 FQNEAQ (reference sequence). V gave up 5 bases and J gave up 2 bases, with 4 bases separating them. CDR3 size: 11 residues. The CDR3 is CASSITYEQYF. CDR3 in DNA: TGTGCCAGCAGCATAACCTACGAGCAGTACTTC.

The rearrangement joins TRBV27 to TRBJ1-5, with D uncertain. Trimming took 3 bases from V and 7 from J, leaving 10 bases between them. Looked up from germline, CDR1 is MNHEY and CDR2 is SMNVEV (reference sequence). The CDR3 contains 13 residues. CDR3 loop: CASSLAEGQPQHF. The CDR3 DNA reads TGTGCCAGCAGTTTGGCGGAGGGCCAGCCCCAGCATTTT.

This clone was seen only once. V and J are TRBV9 and TRBJ2-2; the match to TRBD2 covers 12 bases. Germline CDR1 SGDLS, CDR2 YYNGEE. This CDR3 region has 16 residues. Losses at the gene ends were 0 bases for V and 8 bases for J; bases not matched to a gene: 5. The DNA of the CDR3 is TGTGCCAGCAGCGTAGGACTAGCGGGAGTCGAAGGGGAGCTGTTTTTT. Translating gives CASSVGLAGVEGELFF.

This clone was counted once. The chain combines TRBV15 with TRBJ2-1; D ambiguous. V lost 2 bases to trimming and J lost 4 bases, with 6 bases between them. CDR1 LNHNV and CDR2 YYDKDF come from the germline V gene (reference sequence). CDR3 size: 13 residues. CDR3 sequence (DNA): TGTGCCACCAGCAGAAACAAGTACAATGAGCAGTTCTTC. Protein sequence: CATSRNKYNEQFF.

In this sample, this clone turned up once. This chain uses TRBV18 with TRBJ2-4; TRBD2 matches 9 bases. Germline loops: CDR1 KGHSH, CDR2 LQKENI. This CDR3 is 17 amino acids long. V trimming: 3 bases; J trimming: 3 bases; junction bases outside the gene matches: 9. The CDR3 DNA reads as TGTGCCAGCTCACCCTCCAGCGGGGGGCGGGACAAAAACATTCAGTACTTC. It yields the protein CASSPSSGGRDKNIQYF.

The chain combines TRBV7-9 with TRBJ2-5; TRBD2 agrees at 7 bases. CDR3 size: 14 residues. V was pared by 3 bases and J by 5 bases, with 6 bases of the junction left unmatched. CDR1 SEHNR and CDR2 FQNEAQ come from the germline V gene (reference sequence). CDR3 loop: CASSFSGGMETQYF. In DNA, the CDR3 is TGTGCCAGCAGCTTCTCGGGGGGTATGGAGACCCAGTACTTC.

The chain employs TRBV28 and TRBJ1-1; 8 bases align to TRBD1. The CDR3 extends over 16 amino acids. V was clipped by 5 bases and J by 1 base; unmatched bases: 9. Looked up from germline, CDR1 is MDHEN and CDR2 is SYDVKM. CDR3 sequence reads: CASSPGPGGWNTEAFF. The DNA of the CDR3 is TGTGCCAGCAGTCCAGGGCCAGGGGGCTGGAACACTGAAGCTTTCTTT.

As concerns this clone: Other DNA sequences from this sample encode an identical CDR3 as well. The CDR3 here is CASSLRGPSNQPQHF. CDR3 DNA: TGTGCCAGCAGTTTAAGGGGGCCGAGCAATCAGCCCCAGCATTTT. V gene TRBV28 combines with J gene TRBJ1-5; 7 nucleotides align to TRBD1. V gave up 2 bases and J gave up 1 base; unmatched junction bases: 2. This CDR3 spans 15 amino acids. CDR1 MDHEN and CDR2 SYDVKM come from the germline V gene. The whole variable domain, filled in from reference TRBV28 and TRBJ1-5, reads DVKVTQSSRYLVKRTGEKVFLECVQDMDHENMFWYRQDPGLGLRLIYFSYDVKMKEKGDIPEGYSVSREKKERFSLILESASTNQTSMYLCASSLRGPSNQPQHFGDGTRLSIL.

This chain joins TRBV10-3 and TRBJ2-2, with TRBD2 matching 9 bases. There are 14 residues in the CDR3. V lost 6 bases and J lost 4; bases outside the gene matches: 3. CDR1 is ENHRY and CDR2 is SYGVKD in the germline V gene. This chain's CDR3 is CAISLAGSTGELFF. Here the CDR3 DNA reads TGTGCCATCAGCCTAGCGGGAAGCACCGGGGAGCTGTTTTTT.

The chain employs TRBV7-2 and TRBJ2-7; D ambiguous. Trimming cost V 2 bases and J 6 bases, with 11 bases left between them. The V gene's germline CDR1 is SGHTA and CDR2 FQGNSA. The CDR3 sequence is 13 residues long. The CDR3 region has the DNA TGTGCCAGCAGCTTAAAGGTCCAGGTCGAGCAGTACTTC. It yields the protein CASSLKVQVEQYF.

The genes are TRBV6-1 and TRBJ2-4, with a tentative D call TRBD1 (7 bases). Looked up from germline, CDR1 is MNHNS and CDR2 is SASEGT. V was pared by 3 bases and J by 7 bases, with 16 bases between. CDR3 length equals 15 residues. CDR3 residues: CASSERGQRGNIQYF. CDR3 nucleotide sequence: TGTGCCAGCAGTGAGCGGGGACAGAGGGGGAACATTCAGTACTTC.

The chain couples TRBV28 to TRBJ2-4, with D unresolved. The V end was cut by 2 bases, the J end by 7 bases, with 9 bases between. CDR3 length equals 13 residues. Germline-derived CDR1 and CDR2 are MDHEN and SYDVKM. The CDR3 region is CASSLISLNIQYF. The DNA for the CDR3 is TGTGCCAGCAGTTTAATCTCCTTGAACATTCAGTACTTC.

CDR3 loop: CSVEALSGGGGEQYF. The DNA for the CDR3 is TGCAGCGTTGAAGCCCTTAGCGGGGGCGGAGGCGAGCAGTACTTC. This sequence joins TRBV29-1 and TRBJ2-7; 9 bases are shared with TRBD2. The CDR3 contains 15 residues. J gave up 6 bases and V 1 base, and 10 bases lay outside the gene matches. CDR1 and CDR2 (germline): SQVTM, ANQGSEA.

The V gene is TRBV15, the J gene TRBJ2-7; 10 bases agree with TRBD2. Germline V gene data show CDR1 as LNHNV and CDR2 as YYDKDF (reference sequence). Losses at the gene ends were 5 bases for V and 2 bases for J; bases not matched to a gene: 6. The CDR3 contains 15 residues. In nucleotides, the CDR3 is TGTGCCACCAGCCTTGGACTAGCGGAAACCTACGAGCAGTACTTC. As protein: CATSLGLAETYEQYF.

This chain joins TRBV19 and TRBJ1-5; unclear D gene. This CDR3 is 15 amino acids long. CDR1 is LNHDA and CDR2 is SQIVND in the germline V gene (reference sequence). V dropped 4 bases and J dropped 5 bases, with 15 bases sitting between them. The CDR3 bases are TGTGCCAGTAGTAAGGGTGGAAGGGAGGATCAGCCCCAGCATTTT. It encodes CASSKGGREDQPQHF.

The J gene is TRBJ2-3, the V gene TRBV5-1; 9 nucleotides line up with TRBD2. The CDR3 has 15 residues. The J segment lost 2 bases and the V segment lost 2 bases, leaving 3 bases of the junction unmatched. Germline V gene sequence: CDR1 SGHRS, CDR2 YFSETQ. The DNA for the CDR3 is TGCGCCAGCAGCTTCCGACTAGCGGCCACAGATACGCAGTATTTT. This sequence encodes CASSFRLAATDTQYF.

The rearrangement uses TRBV2 and TRBJ2-1; TRBD2 matches at 12 bases. With 4 bases clipped from V and 4 bases from J, the junction kept 2 bases outside the gene matches. Per germline, CDR1 SNHLY and CDR2 FYNNEI. The CDR3 sequence is 15 residues long. DNA for the CDR3: TGTGCCAGCAGTGGGACTAGCGGGGTATACAATGAGCAGTTCTTC. Protein product: CASSGTSGVYNEQFF.

The chain has TRBV25-1 and TRBJ1-2, with a possible D match to TRBD1 (5 bases). The V end was cut by 5 bases, the J end by 4 bases, with 11 bases between. The CDR3 totals 13 residues. In germline, CDR1 is MGHDK, CDR2 SYGVNS. The CDR3 DNA follows: TGTGCCAGCAGTAGAAAGCAGGGCTATGGCTACACCTTC. It specifies CASSRKQGYGYTF.

J is TRBJ2-1 and V is TRBV11-2; D not resolved. CDR1 and CDR2 (germline): SGHAT, FQNNGV. The CDR3 covers 13 residues. Trimming stripped 5 bases from V and 6 bases from J, with 11 bases between. The CDR3 spells CASSTETSNEQFF. In DNA, the CDR3 is TGTGCCAGCAGCACGGAGACCTCCAATGAGCAGTTCTTC.

The chain recombines TRBV5-1 with TRBJ1-1; 10 nucleotides match TRBD1. The CDR3 runs 16 residues. Trimming took 0 bases from V and 0 from J; bases not matched to a gene: 2. The V gene's germline CDR1 is SGHRS and CDR2 YFSETQ. Written as DNA, the CDR3 is TGCGCCAGCAGCTTGGTGACAGGGGGCCTGAACACTGAAGCTTTCTTT. Amino acid sequence: CASSLVTGGLNTEAFF.

This chain links TRBV11-1 with TRBJ1-2; possible D gene TRBD1, 5 bases. Germline-derived CDR1 and CDR2 are SGHAT and FQDESV (reference sequence). V was shortened by 3 bases and J by 13 bases, with 18 bases between the two germline ends. The CDR3 is 13 residues long. The CDR3 protein is CASSFAQGVRATF. The CDR3 nucleotides are TGTGCCAGCAGCTTCGCCCAAGGGGTTCGGGCCACCTTC.

This chain uses TRBV12-5 with TRBJ1-1; perhaps TRBD1 as D (6 bases). V lost 4 bases, J lost 0 bases, and 9 bases lay in between. The germline V gene has CDR1 LGHNT and CDR2 FRNRAP. The length of the CDR3 is 14 residues. The CDR3 loop is CASGSGQMNTEAFF. In DNA, the CDR3 is TGTGCTAGTGGTTCTGGACAGATGAACACTGAAGCTTTCTTT.

This rearrangement joins TRBV7-8 to TRBJ2-2; TRBD1 agrees at 7 bases. This CDR3 contains 16 residues. Germline CDR1 is SGHVS and CDR2 is FQNEAQ. Trimming at V came to 1 base and at J to 2 bases, leaving 4 bases not matched to a gene. CDR3 sequence (DNA): TGTGCCAGCAGCTTAGGGGACAGTCTTAACACCGGGGAGCTGTTTTTT. Translated, it gives CASSLGDSLNTGELFF.